This TCR beta chain came from a study of blood T cell repertoires in COVID-19. Turning to the study itself: COVID-19 samples, acute and convalescent, were from the United States, Italy and Spain. The cDNA or gDNA used as material had been derived from T cells, B-cell-depleted T cells, or PBMCs.

Under the authors' procedure: Researchers report that nucleated cell counts were estimated from reference gene primer amplification. Repertoires were generated with immunoSEQ multiplex PCR, while TCRdb's copy carries only in-frame clones and drops some. V, J and clone size are those of that table, while D and trimming were read from the DNA. The data hold about 98,000 clones, with more than 70% observed a single time. In this sample, this clone turned up once. V was cut by 0 bases and J by 8 bases, with 10 bases left in between. The CDR3 length is 14 residues. CDR1 is MNHEY and CDR2 is SVGAGI in the germline V gene.

Sequenced input: peripheral blood. The genes are TRBV6-5 and TRBJ1-4; D possibly corresponds to TRBD1 (5 bases). The TCR was taken from a man aged 70 or older with acute or convalescent COVID-19. Written as DNA, the CDR3 is TGTGCCAGCAGTTACTCTCCCCACAGGGAAAAACTGTTTTTT. Translating it yields CASSYSPHREKLFF.